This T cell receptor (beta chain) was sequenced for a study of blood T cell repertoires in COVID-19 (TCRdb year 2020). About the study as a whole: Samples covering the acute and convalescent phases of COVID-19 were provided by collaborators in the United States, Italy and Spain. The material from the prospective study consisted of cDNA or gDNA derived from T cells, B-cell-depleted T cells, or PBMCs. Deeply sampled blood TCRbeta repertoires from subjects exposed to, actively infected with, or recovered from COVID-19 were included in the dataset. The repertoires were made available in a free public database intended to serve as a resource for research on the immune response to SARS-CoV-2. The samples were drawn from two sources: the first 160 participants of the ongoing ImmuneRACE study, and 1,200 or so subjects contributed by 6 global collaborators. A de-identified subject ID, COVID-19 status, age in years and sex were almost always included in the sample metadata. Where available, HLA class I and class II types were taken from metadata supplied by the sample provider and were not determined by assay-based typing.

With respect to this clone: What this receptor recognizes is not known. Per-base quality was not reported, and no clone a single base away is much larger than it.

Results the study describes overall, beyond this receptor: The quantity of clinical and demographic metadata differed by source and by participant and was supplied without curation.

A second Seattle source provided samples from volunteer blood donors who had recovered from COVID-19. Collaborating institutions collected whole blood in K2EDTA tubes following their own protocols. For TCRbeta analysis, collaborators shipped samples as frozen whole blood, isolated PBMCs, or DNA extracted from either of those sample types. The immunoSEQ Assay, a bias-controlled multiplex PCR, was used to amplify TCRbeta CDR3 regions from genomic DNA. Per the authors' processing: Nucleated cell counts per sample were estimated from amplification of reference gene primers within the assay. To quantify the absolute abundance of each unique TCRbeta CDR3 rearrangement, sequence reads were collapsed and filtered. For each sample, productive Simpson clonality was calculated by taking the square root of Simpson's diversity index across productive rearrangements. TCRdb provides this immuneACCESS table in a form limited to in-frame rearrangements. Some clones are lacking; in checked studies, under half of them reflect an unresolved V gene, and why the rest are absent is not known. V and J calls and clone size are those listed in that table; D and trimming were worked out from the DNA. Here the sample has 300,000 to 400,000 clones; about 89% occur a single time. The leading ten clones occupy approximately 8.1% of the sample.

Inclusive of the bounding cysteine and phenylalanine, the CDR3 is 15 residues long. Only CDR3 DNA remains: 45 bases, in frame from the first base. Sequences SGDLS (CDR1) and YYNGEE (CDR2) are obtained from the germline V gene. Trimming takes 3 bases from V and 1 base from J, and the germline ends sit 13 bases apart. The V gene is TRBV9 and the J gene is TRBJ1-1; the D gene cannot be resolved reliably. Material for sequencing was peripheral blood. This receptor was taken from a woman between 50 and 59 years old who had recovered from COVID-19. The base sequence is TGTGCCAGCAGCGCGGATCCGAGGGCGAACACTGAAGCTTTCTTT. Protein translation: CASSADPRANTEAFF.